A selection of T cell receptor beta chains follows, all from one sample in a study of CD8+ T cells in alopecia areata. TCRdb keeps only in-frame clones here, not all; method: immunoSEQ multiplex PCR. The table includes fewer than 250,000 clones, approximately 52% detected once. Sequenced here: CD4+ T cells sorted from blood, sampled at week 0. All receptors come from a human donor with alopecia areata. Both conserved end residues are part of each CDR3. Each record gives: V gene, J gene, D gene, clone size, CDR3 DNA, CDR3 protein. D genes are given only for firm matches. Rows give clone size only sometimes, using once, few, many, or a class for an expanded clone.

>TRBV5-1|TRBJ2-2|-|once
TGCGCCAGCAGCTTATCTACGCTCTCCACCGGGGAGCTGTTTTTT
CASSLSTLSTGELFF
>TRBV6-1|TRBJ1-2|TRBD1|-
TGTGCCAGCAGGTCGACAGGGGAAAGGAGCTATGGCTACACCTTC
CASRSTGERSYGYTF
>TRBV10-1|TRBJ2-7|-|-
TGCGCCAGCAGTGATCAACCCGGACCCTACGAGCAGTACTTC
CASSDQPGPYEQYF
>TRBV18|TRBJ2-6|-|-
TGTGCCAGCTCACCACCCCGGGCTGGGGCCAACGTCCTGACTTTC
CASSPPRAGANVLTF
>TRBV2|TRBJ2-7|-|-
TGTGCCAGCAGCAACTACGAGCAGTACTTC
CASSNYEQYF
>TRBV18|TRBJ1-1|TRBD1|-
TGTGCCAGCTCACCGCCGACAGGGACGAACACTGAAGCTTTCTTT
CASSPPTGTNTEAFF
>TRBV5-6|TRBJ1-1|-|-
TGTGCCAGCAGCTTGACCGGCAGGGGCGTGTACACTGAAGCTTTCTTT
CASSLTGRGVYTEAFF
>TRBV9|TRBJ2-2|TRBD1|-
TGTGCCAGCACCGGTTGGGACAGGGGGACGAATAGCGCCGGGGAGCTGTTTTTT
CASTGWDRGTNSAGELFF
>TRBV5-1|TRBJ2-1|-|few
TGCGCCAGCAGCATCGGAGAGTCATCCTACAATGAGCAGTTCTTC
CASSIGESSYNEQFF
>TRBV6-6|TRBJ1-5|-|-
TGTGCCAGCACTCAAGACGGTAGAAATCAGCCCCAGCATTTT
CASTQDGRNQPQHF
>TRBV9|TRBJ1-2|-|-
TGTGCCAGCAGCACGGGGGGCCCTACGAACTATGGCTACACCTTC
CASSTGGPTNYGYTF
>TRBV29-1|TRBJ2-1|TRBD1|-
TGCAGCGGGGACAGGCAGTTAGACAATGAGCAGTTCTTC
CSGDRQLDNEQFF
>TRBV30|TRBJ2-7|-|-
TGTGCCTGGAGTCCCCGGGACATCCGCTACGAGCAGTACTTC
CAWSPRDIRYEQYF
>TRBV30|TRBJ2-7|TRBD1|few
TGTGCCTGGACGGCGCAGGGGGCGCTCGGGAACGAGCAGTACTTC
CAWTAQGALGNEQYF
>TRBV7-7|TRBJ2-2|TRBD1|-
TGTGCTAGCAGCCGGACAGGGACCGGGGAGCTGTTTTTT
CASSRTGTGELFF
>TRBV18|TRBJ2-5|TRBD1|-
TGTGCCAGCTCACCACGTTTTGGGACAGATAGAGAGACCCAGTACTTC
CASSPRFGTDRETQYF
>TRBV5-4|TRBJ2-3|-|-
TGTGCCAGCAGCAAAGGACTAACGTTCCCAGATACGCAGTATTTT
CASSKGLTFPDTQYF
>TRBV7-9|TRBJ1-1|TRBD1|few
TGTGCCAGCAGCTGGGGACAGGGGGGCACTGAAGCTTTCTTT
CASSWGQGGTEAFF
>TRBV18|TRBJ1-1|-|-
TGTGCCAGCTCCCAGGGAGTAGAGACTGAAGCTTTCTTT
CASSQGVETEAFF
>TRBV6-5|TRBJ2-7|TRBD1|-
TGTGCCAGCAGTCCGGGACAGGGGGGCTACGAGCAGTACTTC
CASSPGQGGYEQYF
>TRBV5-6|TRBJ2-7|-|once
TGTGCCAGCAGCCGGGGGACGTTCAGCTCCTACGAGCAGTACTTC
CASSRGTFSSYEQYF
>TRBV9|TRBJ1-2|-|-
TGTGCCAGCAGCCCCTCAACCCACACCGTCGGCTATGGCTACACCTTC
CASSPSTHTVGYGYTF
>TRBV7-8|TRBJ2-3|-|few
TGTGCCAGCAGCTTAGCGCTGGGTGGCACAGATACGCAGTATTTT
CASSLALGGTDTQYF
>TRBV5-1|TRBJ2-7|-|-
TGCGCCAGCAGCCCTCTGACAGGCACCTACGAGCAGTACTTC
CASSPLTGTYEQYF
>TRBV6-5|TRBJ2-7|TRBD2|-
TGTGCCAGCAGTCGCTTCGCGGGAGGGGACGAGCAGTACTTC
CASSRFAGGDEQYF
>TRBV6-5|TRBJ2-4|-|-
TGTGCCAGCAGCAATCCAGGAGGGGCTAACATTCAGTACTTC
CASSNPGGANIQYF
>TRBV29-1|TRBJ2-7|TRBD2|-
TGCAGCGTCCGAACCCGACTAGCGGGAGGGAACGAGCAGTACTTC
CSVRTRLAGGNEQYF
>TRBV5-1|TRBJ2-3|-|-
TGCGCCAGCAGCGCCCCCTCCCCTGCTACGCAGTATTTT
CASSAPSPATQYF
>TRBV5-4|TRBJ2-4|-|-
TGTGCCAGCAGCGCATTAGACAGTACCAAAAACATTCAGTACTTC
CASSALDSTKNIQYF
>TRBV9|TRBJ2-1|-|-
TGTGCCAGCAGCCCTAGGGAATACAATGAGCAGTTCTTC
CASSPREYNEQFF
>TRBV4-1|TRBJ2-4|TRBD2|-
TGCGCCAGCAGCCCGGGACTAGCGGGAGTACTAGCCAAAAACATTCAGTACTTC
CASSPGLAGVLAKNIQYF
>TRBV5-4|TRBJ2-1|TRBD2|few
TGTGCCAGCAGCCCACTAGCGGGGGGGCCGAATGAGCAGTTCTTC
CASSPLAGGPNEQFF
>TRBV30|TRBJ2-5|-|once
TGTGCCTGGAGTGTACTGGGGGGTTCAGAGACCCAGTACTTC
CAWSVLGGSETQYF
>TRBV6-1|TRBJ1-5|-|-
TGTGCCAGCAGTGGATACAGGGTTAGCAATCAGCCCCAGCATTTT
CASSGYRVSNQPQHF
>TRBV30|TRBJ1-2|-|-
TGTGCCTGGAGCCTATCCGGGGGCTATGGCTACACCTTC
CAWSLSGGYGYTF
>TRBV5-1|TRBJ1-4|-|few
TGCGCCAGCAGCCGCCTGGGGAATGAAAAACTGTTTTTT
CASSRLGNEKLFF
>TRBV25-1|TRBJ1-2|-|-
TGTGCCAGCAGTGTGGGACATGGCTACACCTTC
CASSVGHGYTF
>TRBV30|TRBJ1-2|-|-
TGTGCCTGGAGTGAGAGGGGATGGTATGGCTACACCTTC
CAWSERGWYGYTF
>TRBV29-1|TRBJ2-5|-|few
TGCAGCGTTGGAGGAGAAAAAGAGACCCAGTACTTC
CSVGGEKETQYF
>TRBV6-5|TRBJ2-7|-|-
TGTGCCAGCAGTTACTCGGGGAGAGGCTACGAGCAGTACTTC
CASSYSGRGYEQYF
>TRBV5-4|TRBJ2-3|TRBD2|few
TGTGCCAGCAGCTTGGTTAGCGGGGTTAGCACAGATACGCAGTATTTT
CASSLVSGVSTDTQYF
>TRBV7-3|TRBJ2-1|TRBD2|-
TGTGCCAGCAGCTTAGGAGCGGGAGCGGCTTACAATGAGCAGTTCTTC
CASSLGAGAAYNEQFF
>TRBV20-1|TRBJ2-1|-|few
TGCAGTGCAGGGGTCGGGGCTGAGCAGTTCTTC
CSAGVGAEQFF
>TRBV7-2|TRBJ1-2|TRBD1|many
TGTGCCAGCAGCCGACAGGGGGGCTATGGCTACACCTTC
CASSRQGGYGYTF
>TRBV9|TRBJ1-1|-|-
TGTGCCAGCAGTGCGAGATTGAACACTGAAGCTTTCTTT
CASSARLNTEAFF
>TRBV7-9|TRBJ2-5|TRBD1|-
TGTGCCAGCAGCTTAGTCCGCCAGGGGGTGGGAGAGACCCAGTACTTC
CASSLVRQGVGETQYF
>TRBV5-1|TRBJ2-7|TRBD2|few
TGCGCCAGCAGCTGGACCAGCGGGGTAACCTACGAGCAGTACTTC
CASSWTSGVTYEQYF
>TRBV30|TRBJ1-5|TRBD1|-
TGTGCCTGGGGATCAAGGGGGCTGGTGAGCAATCAGCCCCAGCATTTT
CAWGSRGLVSNQPQHF
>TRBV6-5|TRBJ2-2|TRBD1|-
TGTGCCAGCAGTACGGACAGGGATTCCGGGGAGCTGTTTTTT
CASSTDRDSGELFF
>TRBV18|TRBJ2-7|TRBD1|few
TGTGCCAGCTCACCACCCGGACAGGTGGGCCACGAGCAGTACTTC
CASSPPGQVGHEQYF
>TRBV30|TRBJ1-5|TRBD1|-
TGTGCCTGGAGTATAGGGACAGGGGGTCAGCCCCAGCATTTT
CAWSIGTGGQPQHF
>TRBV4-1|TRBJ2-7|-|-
TGCGCCAGCAGCCAAGGATGGGGGGGCCCCTCCTACGAGCAGTACTTC
CASSQGWGGPSYEQYF
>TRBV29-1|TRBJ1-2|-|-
TGCAGCGTCGCCCGGGACCGGGAAAACTATGGCTACACCTTC
CSVARDRENYGYTF
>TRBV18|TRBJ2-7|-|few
TGTGCCAGCTCATCCTCACAGGTGATCTACGAGCAGTACTTC
CASSSSQVIYEQYF
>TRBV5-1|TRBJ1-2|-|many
TGCGCCAGCAGCTTGGATCCCAGACAAATCCTAAACTATGGCTACACCTTC
CASSLDPRQILNYGYTF